These 30 T cell receptor beta chains originate from one sample sequenced in a study of cytomegalovirus exposure and HLA in healthy donors. PCR amplification relied on 60 Vbeta primers (plus 13 Jbeta primers). Some clones are missing from TCRdb's copy, which holds only in-frame ones; the method was immunoSEQ multiplex PCR. The data show more than 45,000 clones, with roughly 80% seen just once and 1.6% held by the top ten. What was sequenced was PBMCs. All receptors derive from a man in his thirties or forties in good health and CMV-seronegative.

CDR3 in DNA: TGTGCCAGCAGTTACTCGTCAGGCGAGCAGTACTTC. As protein: CASSYSSGEQYF. The V gene is TRBV6-5, the J gene TRBJ2-7; D call uncertain. The CDR3 loop spans 12 amino acids. Deletions cut 0 bases from V and 6 bases from J, with 6 bases between. Germline V gene lookup returns CDR1 MNHEY and CDR2 SVGAGI.

The rearrangement joins TRBV6-4 to TRBJ1-4; perhaps TRBD1 as D (6 bases). Germline lookup yields CDR1 MRHNA and CDR2 SNTAGT. The CDR3 extends over 20 amino acids. V was pared by 4 bases and J by 3 bases, with 27 bases between. In DNA form, the CDR3 reads TGTGCCAGCAGTGGCTTCCCGGGACAAGCACCAATCGGAGCTAATGAAAAACTGTTTTTT. Translated: CASSGFPGQAPIGANEKLFF.

CDR3 loop: CAISASQYEQYF. The CDR3 nucleotides read TGTGCCATCAGTGCTTCACAGTACGAGCAGTACTTC. The rearrangement links TRBV10-3 to TRBJ2-7, with D uncertain. In germline, CDR1 is ENHRY, CDR2 SYGVKD. V lost 4 bases to trimming and J lost 4 bases, with 8 bases between them. This CDR3 has 12 amino acids.

The V call is TRBV4-2, the J call TRBJ2-1, with 7 bases lining up with TRBD2. The CDR3 loop spans 15 amino acids. Germline trimming cut 1 base from V and 7 bases from J; bases unmatched to any gene: 7. CDR1 is LGHNA, CDR2 YNFKEQ, per germline. CDR3 in DNA: TGTGCCAGCAGCCAAGGGATGCGGGAGAGGAATGAGCAGTTCTTC. This codes for CASSQGMRERNEQFF.

This rearrangement joins TRBV6-5 to TRBJ2-5; D remains ambiguous. TRBJ2-7 matches the DNA end more closely, so the J call is doubtful. CDR1 and CDR2 (germline): MNHEY, SVGAGI. The CDR3 loop spans 10 amino acids. In nucleotides, the CDR3 is TGTGCCAGCATGTCCTACGAGCAGTACTTC. Translated: CASMSYEQYF.

V gene TRBV6-5 combines with J gene TRBJ1-1, with 7 bases matching TRBD1. V dropped 4 bases and J dropped 0; count of bases not matched to a gene: 8. There are 16 residues in the CDR3. Germline CDR1 and CDR2: MNHEY and SVGAGI. The CDR3 DNA follows: TGTGCCAGCAGTTCCCCGGGACAGAAAATGAACACTGAAGCTTTCTTT. Protein: CASSSPGQKMNTEAFF.

The chain is built from TRBV18 and TRBJ2-5; possibly TRBD1 for D (5 bases). V lost 4 bases and J 1 base, leaving 10 bases between the germline ends. The CDR3 totals 14 residues. Germline lookup yields CDR1 KGHSH and CDR2 LQKENI. The CDR3 is CASSLRQSQETQYF. CDR3 nucleotides: TGTGCCAGCTCACTTAGACAGAGCCAAGAGACCCAGTACTTC.

This chain joins TRBV10-1 and TRBJ2-1, with TRBD2 identical over 10 bases. Germline-derived CDR1 and CDR2 are WNHNN and SYGVQD (reference sequence). The V segment lost 1 base and the J segment 8 bases; nucleotides outside the gene matches: 5. The CDR3 sequence is 15 residues long. The CDR3 reads CASSEWASGSYEQFF. As DNA, the CDR3 is TGCGCCAGCAGTGAGTGGGCTAGCGGGAGTTATGAGCAGTTCTTC.

The chain employs TRBV18 and TRBJ2-1, with 8 nucleotides matching TRBD2. The CDR3 consists of 15 residues. Germline CDR1 is KGHSH and CDR2 is LQKENI. After removal of 6 bases from V and 3 bases from J, the junction contained 7 bases not matched to a gene. DNA for the CDR3: TGTGCCAGCTCCCCGGGCGGGGGGATCTACAATGAGCAGTTCTTC. Protein: CASSPGGGIYNEQFF.

CDR3 DNA sequence: TGTGCCAGCAGCCCAAGGTTTGGGCAAACCTCCTACGAGCAGTACTTC. Its translation: CASSPRFGQTSYEQYF. The chain links TRBV5-6 to TRBJ2-7, with D uncertain. The CDR3 is 16 amino acids. Per germline, CDR1 SGHDT and CDR2 YYEEEE. Between the trimmed V and J ends, which lost 4 bases and 0 bases, there was a span of 17 bases.

This sequence joins TRBV27 and TRBJ2-7, with D tentatively TRBD1 (5 bases). The CDR3 runs 14 residues. V gave up 2 bases and J gave up 1 base, with 9 bases separating them. Germline-derived CDR1 and CDR2 are MNHEY and SMNVEV (reference sequence). The CDR3 reads CASSLLAGSYEQYF. Written as DNA, the CDR3 is TGTGCCAGCAGTTTACTGGCAGGGTCCTACGAGCAGTACTTC.

The rearrangement uses TRBV2 and TRBJ2-5; 9 bases are a match to TRBD1. The CDR3 covers 15 residues. Trimming at V came to 5 bases and at J to 4 bases, leaving 8 bases not matched to a gene. Per the germline V gene, CDR1 is SNHLY and CDR2 is FYNNEI. For the CDR3, the DNA is TGTGCCAGCAGTTCCCTGGGACAGGGTGGAGAGACCCAGTACTTC. Amino acids: CASSSLGQGGETQYF.

This clone was recorded a few times. J is TRBJ2-3 and V is TRBV25-1; the match to TRBD2 covers 11 bases. Trimming removed 0 bases from V and 4 bases from J; junction bases left unmatched: 3. CDR1 is MGHDK, CDR2 SYGVNS, per germline. CDR3 length: 16 residues. CDR3 amino acids: CASSEYSGRVADTQYF. The CDR3 DNA reads as TGTGCCAGCAGTGAATATAGCGGGAGGGTGGCAGATACGCAGTATTTT.

The CDR3 loop reads CASSPRTDTRSHEQYF. CDR3 DNA: TGTGCCAGCAGTCCCCGGACTGACACTAGATCCCACGAGCAGTACTTC. V gene TRBV27 combines with J gene TRBJ2-7, with D maybe TRBD2 (5 bases). The ends were cut back, 5 bases at V and 5 bases at J, with 22 bases in the middle. The CDR3 totals 16 residues. CDR1 is MNHEY and CDR2 is SMNVEV in the germline V gene (reference sequence).

There are a few counts of this clone. V and J are TRBV5-3 and TRBJ2-5; 11 bases are shared with TRBD2. TRBV5-3 is labeled an ORF, and its function is uncertain. The ends lost 2 bases at V and 2 bases at J; junction bases unmatched: 20. The CDR3 extends over 21 amino acids. For the CDR3, the DNA is TGTGCCAGAAGCTTCCTTCGGGACAGGAGATTTCTAGCGGGAGGACAAGAGACCCAGTACTTC. Its translation: CARSFLRDRRFLAGGQETQYF.

The chain has TRBV7-6 and TRBJ1-4; TRBD1 is a possible D gene (5 bases). Germline V gene data show CDR1 as SGHVS and CDR2 as FNYEAQ. Trimming stripped 6 bases from V and 6 bases from J, with 17 bases between. This CDR3 is built from 15 residues. The CDR3 coding sequence is TGTGCCAGCAGTCCAAAGGGGCGGAGAGATGAAAAACTGTTTTTT. Encoded protein: CASSPKGRRDEKLFF.

The rearrangement links TRBV11-2 to TRBJ2-7; tentatively, D is TRBD2 (6 bases). CDR3 length equals 15 residues. Germline CDR1 reads SGHAT; CDR2 reads FQNNGV. The V and J ends lost 7 bases and 1 base respectively, with 17 bases between them. CDR3 sequence reads: CASTWTTRYSYEQYF. CDR3 bases: TGTGCCAGCACCTGGACTACGCGATATTCCTACGAGCAGTACTTC.

This chain uses TRBV27 with TRBJ1-4; 9 bases line up with TRBD1. The CDR3 is 15 residues long. With 2 bases clipped from V and 8 bases from J, the junction kept 6 bases outside the gene matches. The germline V gene has CDR1 MNHEY and CDR2 SMNVEV (reference sequence). The CDR3 bases are TGTGCCAGCAGTTTACAAGGGACAGGGAGGGAAAAACTGTTTTTT. Translation gives CASSLQGTGREKLFF.

The J gene is TRBJ1-1, the V gene TRBV29-1, with D perhaps TRBD1 (6 bases). CDR3 length: 14 amino acids. The V gene lost 5 bases and the J gene lost 1 base, with 14 bases spanning the gap. The germline CDR1 and CDR2 sequences are SQVTM and ANQGSEA. The CDR3 is CSVRALGGNTEAFF. For the CDR3, the DNA is TGCAGCGTTAGAGCCTTAGGGGGGAACACTGAAGCTTTCTTT.

The chain recombines TRBV7-2 with TRBJ2-1; no clear D. The CDR3 covers 15 residues. The ends were cut back, 2 bases at V and 2 bases at J, with 10 bases in the middle. The V gene's germline CDR1 is SGHTA and CDR2 FQGNSA. CDR3 loop: CASSLNSATYNEQFF. CDR3 in DNA: TGTGCCAGCAGCTTAAACAGTGCTACCTACAATGAGCAGTTCTTC.

The chain combines TRBV10-3 with TRBJ2-3, with 11 bases identical to TRBD2. After removal of 0 bases from V and 4 bases from J, the junction contained 3 bases not matched to a gene. This CDR3 is built from 16 residues. Germline V gene lookup returns CDR1 ENHRY and CDR2 SYGVKD. CDR3 in DNA: TGTGCCATCAGTGAGTCCACTAGCGGGAGAGCAGATACGCAGTATTTT. This encodes CAISESTSGRADTQYF.

The rearrangement joins TRBV4-1 to TRBJ2-5; unclear D gene. The CDR3 is 12 residues long. CDR1 is MGHRA, CDR2 YSYEKL, per germline. The ends were cut back, 3 bases at V and 4 bases at J, with 6 bases in the middle. DNA of the CDR3: TGCGCCAGCAGCCAGGCAAGAGAGACCCAGTACTTC. As protein: CASSQARETQYF.

The rearrangement joins TRBV11-3 to TRBJ2-1; possibly TRBD2 for D (5 bases). Per germline, CDR1 SGHNT and CDR2 YENEEA. This CDR3 has 16 residues. Trimming removed 4 bases at V and 0 bases at J, with 13 bases between. The CDR3 region has the DNA TGTGCCAGCAGCTCTCCCTTCACTAGCTCCTACAATGAGCAGTTCTTC. Translated: CASSSPFTSSYNEQFF.

This rearrangement joins TRBV18 to TRBJ2-2; 7 bases match TRBD1. In germline, CDR1 is KGHSH, CDR2 LQKENI. The CDR3 loop spans 14 amino acids. V gave up 3 bases and J gave up 4 bases; unmatched junction bases: 2. The DNA for the CDR3 is TGTGCCAGCTCACCCGGACAGGCCACCGGGGAGCTGTTTTTT. It translates to CASSPGQATGELFF.

The V call is TRBV18, the J call TRBJ2-7; 8 nucleotides line up with TRBD2. Per germline, CDR1 KGHSH and CDR2 LQKENI. With 3 bases clipped from V and 0 bases from J, the junction kept 4 bases outside the gene matches. The CDR3 is made up of 15 amino acids. CDR3 amino acids: CASSPRSGSSYEQYF. The CDR3 DNA sequence: TGTGCCAGCTCACCGAGGAGCGGGAGCTCCTACGAGCAGTACTTC.

This clone was seen once. The chain joins TRBV6-1 to TRBJ2-7; TRBD2 is a possible D gene (7 bases). V was trimmed by 4 bases and J by 3 bases, leaving 13 bases between them. The CDR3 loop spans 14 amino acids. Germline CDR1 and CDR2: MNHNS and SASEGT. For the CDR3, the DNA is TGTGCCAGCAGTGCGTGGGGGGGGCTCTACGAGCAGTACTTC. The encoded protein is CASSAWGGLYEQYF.

In its sample, this clone was seen once. The CDR3 reads CASSLWGGGTDTQYF. The CDR3 DNA sequence: TGTGCCAGCAGTTTATGGGGGGGAGGCACAGATACGCAGTATTTT. The chain employs TRBV28 and TRBJ2-3; D might be TRBD2 (6 bases). The CDR3 is 15 amino acids. Germline CDR1 is MDHEN and CDR2 is SYDVKM. The V gene lost 0 bases and the J gene lost 1 base, with 8 bases spanning the gap.

V gene TRBV18 combines with J gene TRBJ2-2; a possible D gene is TRBD2 (5 bases). Germline-derived CDR1 and CDR2 are KGHSH and LQKENI. Trimming cost V 0 bases and J 5 bases, with 13 bases left between them. This CDR3 contains 16 residues. The DNA for the CDR3 is TGTGCCAGCTCACCACCGGTTTTAGGCGGGACCGGGGAGCTGTTTTTT. Encoded protein: CASSPPVLGGTGELFF. The variable domain in full, with the rest retrieved from reference TRBV18 and TRBJ2-2, is NAGVMQNPRHLVRRRGQEARLRCSPMKGHSHVYWYRQLPEEGLKFMVYLQKENIIDESGMPKERFSAEFPKEGPSILRIQQVVRGDSAAYFCASSPPVLGGTGELFFGEGSRLTVL.

This clone was observed once. The chain joins TRBV19 to TRBJ2-7; D perhaps matches TRBD2 (5 bases). Trimming pared 1 base from V and 0 bases from J, leaving 10 bases between. CDR1 is LNHDA and CDR2 is SQIVND in the germline V gene (reference sequence). CDR3 length: 15 amino acids. The chain's CDR3 is CASSIGRTFSYEQYF. As DNA, the CDR3 is TGTGCCAGTAGTATAGGCAGGACTTTCTCCTACGAGCAGTACTTC.

The rearrangement joins TRBV19 to TRBJ2-1, with 9 bases fitting TRBD2. J was trimmed by 2 bases and V by 4 bases; bases with no gene match: 3. From germline, CDR1 is LNHDA and CDR2 SQIVND (reference sequence). This CDR3 contains 15 residues. In DNA form, the CDR3 reads TGTGCCAGTAGTAAACCTAGCGGGACCTACAATGAGCAGTTCTTC. Translation gives CASSKPSGTYNEQFF.